Detailed here is one T cell receptor (beta chain). This CDR3 spans 14 amino acids. In germline, CDR1 is ENHRY, CDR2 SYGVKD. The ends were cut back, 7 bases at V and 3 bases at J, with 13 bases in the middle. Sequencing used immunoSEQ multiplex PCR; TCRdb keeps in-frame clones, though not all of them. The sample lists roughly 100,000 clones; around 90% were seen once. These data come from a study of blood T cell repertoires in COVID-19. The J gene is TRBJ1-3, the V gene TRBV10-3; D gene uncertain. The origin of this receptor is a woman aged 45-59 years with COVID-19, enrolled during active disease. Sequenced: peripheral blood. This CDR3 is CAITSPELGNTIYF. The CDR3 DNA reads as TGTGCCATCACTTCCCCCGAGCTTGGAAACACCATATATTTT.